Below are 26 T cell receptor beta chains sequenced from a single sample in a study of T cell clonality in common variable immunodeficiency. The table came from immunoSEQ multiplex PCR; TCRdb's copy has only in-frame clones and leaves some out. The sample contains 40,000 to 65,000 clones, none occurring once; around 3.2% lies in the top ten. The sequencing sample was made of peripheral blood mononuclear cells. These receptor sequences come from a person aged 18 to 75 in good health.

This clone was detected ten times or more. Read data end 3 residues before the CDR3 end; the end is taken from the germline J gene. The rearrangement joins TRBV5-6 to TRBJ1-1; D is undetermined. CDR3 length: 13 amino acids. The V gene's germline CDR1 is SGHDT and CDR2 YYEEEE. Trimming shortened V by 7 bases and J by 0 bases, and 10 bases separated the two germline ends. The CDR3 sequence: CASARGVNTEAFF. Partial CDR3 DNA: TGTGCCAGCGCGCGCGGGGTGAACACTGAA.

Concerning this clone: The read terminates 3 residues ahead of where the CDR3 ends, so the germline J gene completes it. J is TRBJ1-4 and V is TRBV19; D might be TRBD1 (5 bases). Per the germline V gene, CDR1 is LNHDA and CDR2 is SQIVND (reference sequence). This CDR3 is built from 17 residues. The CDR3 DNA, read in part, is TGTGCCAGTAGTATAGAAACGTGGGGCTCTGGGGCCAACGTA. This encodes CASSIETWGSGANV. The complete CDR3 sequence is CASSIETWGSGANVLFF.

Of note for this clone: The observed sequence ends 3 residues before the CDR3 terminus, with the missing tail filled in from the germline J gene. The V gene is TRBV5-5, the J gene TRBJ1-2; TRBD1 matches 12 bases. Germline CDR1 reads SGHKS; CDR2 reads YYEKEE (reference sequence). V trimming: 0 bases; J trimming: 7 bases; junction bases outside the gene matches: 4. This CDR3 has 15 residues. CDR3 sequence: CASSLGDRGQGGYTF. CDR3 DNA (partial): TGTGCCAGCAGCTTGGGGGACAGGGGGCAGGGTGGC.

A word on this clone: The read terminates 3 residues before the CDR3 end, so the remaining end is supplied by the germline J gene. The J gene is TRBJ2-1, the V gene TRBV6-4, with 8 bases fitting TRBD2. In germline, CDR1 is MRHNA, CDR2 SNTAGT. The CDR3 runs to 16 residues. The V and J ends lost 2 bases and 0 bases, in that order; junction bases with no gene match: 3. CDR3 in amino acids: CASSDIAGSSYNEQFF. The covered CDR3 bases are TGTGCCAGCAGTGACATAGCGGGAAGCTCCTACAATGAG.

This clone was counted many times. The CDR3 end falls 3 residues outside the read, so it is completed with the germline J gene. The chain links TRBV5-6 to TRBJ2-7; D is perhaps TRBD1 (5 bases). This CDR3 has 15 amino acids. Germline V gene data show CDR1 as SGHDT and CDR2 as YYEEEE. With 3 bases removed from V and 3 bases from J, the gap between germline ends came to 16 bases. CDR3 sequence reads: CASSSIGATRYEQYF. The CDR3 DNA, read in part, is TGTGCCAGCAGCTCCATAGGGGCAACCCGCTACGAG.

Ten or more counts support this clone. The read terminates 3 residues ahead of where the CDR3 ends, so the germline J gene completes it. The chain employs TRBV4-2 and TRBJ2-3, with 10 bases that match TRBD2. The CDR3 has 17 residues. Per germline, CDR1 LGHNA and CDR2 YNFKEQ. Trimming cost V 1 base and J 3 bases; bases outside gene matches: 7. This CDR3 is CASSQGSLAGQTDTQYF. CDR3 bases read: TGTGCCAGCAGCCAAGGATCACTAGCGGGACAGACAGATACG.

There are many counts of this clone. The read finishes 3 residues shy of the CDR3 end, and the germline J gene is used to complete it. The V and J genes are TRBV18 and TRBJ1-2; the match to TRBD1 covers 8 bases. CDR1 and CDR2 (germline): KGHSH, LQKENI. This CDR3 contains 14 residues. CDR3 in amino acids: CASSPNDRGESYTF. CDR3 DNA, as far as it was read: TGTGCCAGCTCACCCAACGACAGGGGCGAGAGC. The variable domain in full, completed from reference TRBV18 and TRBJ1-2, reads NAGVMQNPRHLVRRRGQEARLRCSPMKGHSHVYWYRQLPEEGLKFMVYLQKENIIDESGMPKERFSAEFPKEGPSILRIQQVVRGDSAAYFCASSPNDRGESYTFGSGTRLTVV.

This clone was seen repeatedly, ten times or more. Coverage ceases 3 residues before the CDR3 finishes, and the germline J gene fills in the end. The rearrangement joins TRBV9 to TRBJ2-7; the D gene is possibly TRBD2 (5 bases). V was shortened by 0 bases and J by 6 bases, with 10 bases between the two germline ends. This CDR3 is built from 13 residues. The germline gives CDR1 SGDLS, CDR2 YYNGEE. The CDR3 sequence is CASSVGLAGEQYF. The DNA read from the CDR3 is TGTGCCAGCAGCGTAGGTCTAGCTGGCGAG.

This clone was found a few times. The CDR3 is cut off 3 residues early in the read; its end comes from the germline J gene. The V and J genes are TRBV7-9 and TRBJ2-2; 9 nucleotides agree with TRBD1. The CDR3 totals 14 residues. Germline V gene sequence: CDR1 SEHNR, CDR2 FQNEAQ (reference sequence). V dropped 5 bases and J dropped 3; count of bases not matched to a gene: 1. The part of the CDR3 DNA that was read is TGTGCCAGCAGCCGGGACAGGGACACCGGGGAG. It translates to CASSRDRDTGE. The CDR3, in full, reads CASSRDRDTGELFF.

This clone appeared many times. The CDR3 extends 3 residues past the end of the read, so its final part is completed from the germline J gene. The rearrangement links TRBV2 to TRBJ1-5; 7 bases are shared with TRBD1. The length of the CDR3 is 14 residues. The germline gives CDR1 SNHLY, CDR2 FYNNEI. The trim removed 7 bases at V and 3 bases at J, leaving 6 bases unmatched. CDR3 DNA, as far as it was read: TGTGCCAGCACAATACAGGGGTTCAATCAGCCC. Encoded protein: CASTIQGFNQP. The full CDR3 protein is CASTIQGFNQPQHF.

This clone came up many times. The missing CDR3 end, 3 residues past where the read stops, is filled in from the germline J gene. The V and J genes are TRBV19 and TRBJ2-2; 8 nucleotides line up with TRBD2. Germline CDR1 reads LNHDA; CDR2 reads SQIVND (reference sequence). With V trimmed by 1 base and J by 4 bases, 5 bases remained unmatched. The CDR3 contains 16 residues. Incomplete CDR3 DNA: TGTGCCAGTAGTATAGGAGCGGGAGCATTCACCGGGGAG. This encodes CASSIGAGAFTGE. The whole CDR3 protein reads CASSIGAGAFTGELFF.

In this sample, this clone turned up many times. Read sequence stops 3 residues before the CDR3 end, and the germline J gene provides the missing end. V gene TRBV29-1 combines with J gene TRBJ2-7, with 8 bases matching TRBD1. V was clipped by 0 bases and J by 3 bases; unmatched bases: 16. Germline loops: CDR1 SQVTM, CDR2 ANQGSEA. This CDR3 has 18 residues. CDR3 region: CSVEDPVPGQVGGYEQYF. The sequenced part of the CDR3 DNA is TGCAGCGTTGAAGATCCTGTGCCGGGACAGGTGGGGGGCTACGAG.

This clone has ten or more counts. Here the CDR3 reads CSARGGGRDTEAFF. The covered CDR3 bases are TGCAGTGCTAGAGGGGGGGGAAGGGACACTGAA. The V call is TRBV20-1, the J call TRBJ1-1; tentatively, D is TRBD1 (5 bases). The read terminates 3 residues ahead of where the CDR3 ends, so the germline J gene completes it. Germline assignment: CDR1 DFQATT and CDR2 SNEGSKA (reference sequence). CDR3 length equals 14 residues. Trimming removed 1 base from V and 3 bases from J, with 12 bases in between.

This clone occurred a few times. CDR3 bases read: TGTGCCAGCAGCTCCCAGGGCAGCAATCAGCCC. Residues: CASSSQGSNQP. The whole CDR3 protein reads CASSSQGSNQPQHF. The chain joins TRBV7-9 to TRBJ1-5; D is perhaps TRBD1 (5 bases). The read finishes 3 residues shy of the CDR3 end, and the germline J gene is used to complete it. Germline V gene sequence: CDR1 SEHNR, CDR2 FQNEAQ (reference sequence). CDR3 length equals 14 residues. Between the trimmed V and J ends, which lost 4 bases and 1 base, there was a span of 8 bases.

Points on this clone: Its ends do not fully match the called genes, so a read error is possible. The CDR3 is cut off 3 residues early in the read; its end comes from the germline J gene. The chain employs TRBV5-1 and TRBJ1-3, with D perhaps matching TRBD1 (6 bases). Germline values: CDR1 SGHRS, CDR2 YFSETQ. The CDR3 totals 14 residues. CDR3 bases read: TGCGCCAGCAGCCAAGGACGGCTTGGGGACACA. Translated, it gives CASSQGRLGDT. The CDR3 reads in full as CASSQGRLGDTIYF. Looking up the rest from reference TRBV5-1 and TRBJ1-3 gives the full variable domain: KAGVTQTPRYLIKTRGQQVTLSCSPISGHRSVSWYQQTPGQGLQFLFEYFSETQRNKGNFPGRFSGRQFSNSRSEMNVSTLELGDSALYLCASSQGRLGDTIYFGEGSWLTVV.

This clone has at least ten counts. The read ends 3 residues early relative to the CDR3; the germline J gene fills the gap. This chain joins TRBV2 and TRBJ1-2; D remains unclear. The CDR3 spans 10 residues. Germline CDR1 SNHLY, CDR2 FYNNEI. The CDR3 region is CASFTDYYTF. CDR3 DNA, as far as it was read: TGTGCCAGCTTCACAGACTAC.

This clone has ten or more counts. The CDR3 end lies 3 residues beyond the end of the read and is filled in from the germline J gene. V and J are TRBV5-1 and TRBJ1-3; a possible D gene is TRBD1 (6 bases). This CDR3 contains 15 residues. V dropped 0 bases and J dropped 5 bases, with 12 bases sitting between them. Germline V gene sequence: CDR1 SGHRS, CDR2 YFSETQ. The sequenced CDR3 bases are TGCGCCAGCAGCTTGGGGGGGCGACAGAGAAACACC. Amino acid sequence: CASSLGGRQRNT. The entire CDR3 sequence reads CASSLGGRQRNTIYF.

This clone has at least ten counts. The read ends 3 residues shy of where the CDR3 ends; the end is completed using the germline J gene. The rearrangement links TRBV5-1 to TRBJ2-7, with 12 bases that match TRBD2. V was clipped by 0 bases and J by 1 base; unmatched bases: 5. The CDR3 sequence is 17 residues long. CDR1 SGHRS and CDR2 YFSETQ come from the germline V gene. The CDR3 bases that were read are TGCGCCAGCAGCTTGGGGACTAGCGGGATTGGATCCTACGAG. Translated, it gives CASSLGTSGIGSYE. The entire CDR3 protein reads CASSLGTSGIGSYEQYF. The entire variable domain, with the rest obtained from reference TRBV5-1 and TRBJ2-7, is as follows: KAGVTQTPRYLIKTRGQQVTLSCSPISGHRSVSWYQQTPGQGLQFLFEYFSETQRNKGNFPGRFSGRQFSNSRSEMNVSTLELGDSALYLCASSLGTSGIGSYEQYFGPGTRLTVT.

This clone was counted at least ten times. Coverage ceases 3 residues before the CDR3 finishes, and the germline J gene fills in the end. The chain combines TRBV6-2 or TRBV6-3 with TRBJ1-5; 9 positions agree with TRBD1. The CDR3 extends over 17 amino acids. Trimming took 6 bases from V and 7 from J; bases not matched to a gene: 16. In germline, CDR1 is MNHEY, CDR2 SVGEGT. The CDR3 loop reads CASSNLARQGGQQPQHF. The sequenced part of the CDR3 DNA is TGTGCCAGCAGCAACCTCGCTCGACAGGGGGGACAACAGCCC.

This clone was recorded many times. Read sequence stops 3 residues before the CDR3 end, and the germline J gene provides the missing end. The J gene is TRBJ2-2, the V gene TRBV7-6, with D perhaps assigned TRBD1 or TRBD2 (6 bases each). The CDR3 is 16 amino acids. Trimming shortened V by 4 bases and J by 3 bases, and 15 bases separated the two germline ends. The V gene's germline CDR1 is SGHVS and CDR2 FNYEAQ. The CDR3 loop is CASSYGAGEDTGELFF. Partial CDR3 DNA: TGTGCCAGCAGCTATGGGGCAGGGGAGGACACCGGGGAG. Filled out from reference TRBV7-6 and TRBJ2-2, the complete variable domain reads GAGVSQSPRYKVTKRGQDVALRCDPISGHVSLYWYRQALGQGPEFLTYFNYEAQQDKSGLPNDRFSAERPEGSISTLTIQRTEQRDSAMYRCASSYGAGEDTGELFFGEGSRLTVL.

This clone was seen a few times. The read is 3 residues too short to cover the CDR3 end, so that end is filled in from the germline J gene. The identical CDR3 is also encoded by other nucleotide sequences in the sample. The chain has TRBV20-1 and TRBJ2-3; 10 bases fit TRBD2. V lost 3 bases and J lost 0; bases outside the gene matches: 15. Germline assignment: CDR1 DFQATT and CDR2 SNEGSKA (reference sequence). This CDR3 contains 19 residues. The CDR3 loop reads CSARRPRSTSGPSTDTQYF. The covered CDR3 bases are TGCAGTGCTAGGCGCCCCAGGTCGACTAGCGGGCCTAGCACAGATACG.

This clone was recorded many times. The CDR3 end falls 3 residues outside the read, so it is completed with the germline J gene. The genes are TRBV12-3 or TRBV12-4 and TRBJ2-5; TRBD2 is a possible D gene (7 bases). Trimming removed 7 bases at V and 5 bases at J, with 23 bases between. This CDR3 spans 16 amino acids. The CDR3: CASTRGAGATGETQYF. The CDR3 DNA, read in part, is TGTGCCAGCACCCGGGGGGCGGGAGCCACGGGGGAGACC.

This clone has ten or more counts. The CDR3 spells CASDSSLAGGYEQYF. The covered CDR3 bases are TGTGCCTCGGACAGTTCACTAGCGGGAGGGTACGAG. The genes are TRBV30 and TRBJ2-7, with 13 nucleotides matching TRBD2. The CDR3 is cut off 3 residues early in the read; its end comes from the germline J gene. V dropped 7 bases and J dropped 4; count of bases not matched to a gene: 10. This CDR3 region has 15 residues. CDR1 and CDR2 from the germline V gene are GTSNPN and SVGIG (reference sequence).

This clone has ten or more counts. Coverage ceases 3 residues before the CDR3 finishes, and the germline J gene fills in the end. The chain has TRBV18 and TRBJ2-5, with TRBD1 as a possible D gene (5 bases). The CDR3 spans 15 residues. The V end lost 2 bases, the J end lost 2 bases, and 12 bases lay between the germline ends. Germline V gene lookup returns CDR1 KGHSH and CDR2 LQKENI. Partial CDR3 DNA: TGTGCCAGCTCACCAATAGGGGCCCGGCAAGAGACC. Protein sequence: CASSPIGARQET. From start to end, the CDR3 is CASSPIGARQETQYF. Together with reference TRBV18 and TRBJ2-5, the CDR3 gives the full variable domain: NAGVMQNPRHLVRRRGQEARLRCSPMKGHSHVYWYRQLPEEGLKFMVYLQKENIIDESGMPKERFSAEFPKEGPSILRIQQVVRGDSAAYFCASSPIGARQETQYFGPGTRLLVL.

In its sample, this clone was seen a few times. The CDR3 extends 3 residues past the end of the read, so its final part is completed from the germline J gene. This sequence joins TRBV7-8 and TRBJ1-6; D may be TRBD1 (6 bases). The length of the CDR3 is 12 residues. CDR1 is SGHVS, CDR2 FQNEAQ, per germline. CDR3 bases read: TGTGCCAGCAGTACGAAGGGGGATCCC. Translated: CASSTKGDP. The CDR3 in full is CASSTKGDPLHF.

At least ten counts were recorded for this clone. The sequence runs out 3 residues before the end of the CDR3; the remainder is reconstructed from the germline J gene. The chain uses TRBV18 and TRBJ2-1; 9 nucleotides match TRBD2. Germline V gene lookup returns CDR1 KGHSH and CDR2 LQKENI. The CDR3 loop spans 15 amino acids. V shed 3 bases and J 6 bases; nucleotides not matched to a gene: 6. The DNA read from the CDR3 is TGTGCCAGCTCACCTGGGACTAGCTTTGGCAATGAG. It encodes CASSPGTSFGNE. The CDR3 in its entirety is CASSPGTSFGNEQFF.